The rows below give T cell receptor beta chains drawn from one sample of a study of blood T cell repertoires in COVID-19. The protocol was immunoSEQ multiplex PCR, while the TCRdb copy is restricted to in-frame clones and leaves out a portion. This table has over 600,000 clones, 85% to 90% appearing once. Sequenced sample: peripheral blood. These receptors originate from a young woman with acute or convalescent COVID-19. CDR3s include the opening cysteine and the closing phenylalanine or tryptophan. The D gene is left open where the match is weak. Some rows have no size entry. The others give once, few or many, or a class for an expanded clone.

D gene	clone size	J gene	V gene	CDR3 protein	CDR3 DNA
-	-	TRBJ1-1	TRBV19	CASSIDSNTEAFF	TGTGCCAGTAGTATCGACAGCAACACTGAAGCTTTCTTT
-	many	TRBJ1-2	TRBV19	CASSPPGTRKNYGYTF	TGTGCCAGTAGTCCGCCGGGGACACGGAAAAACTATGGCTACACCTTC
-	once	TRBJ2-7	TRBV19	CASSTFRGLSYEQYF	TGTGCCAGTAGTACATTCAGGGGCCTCTCCTACGAGCAGTACTTC
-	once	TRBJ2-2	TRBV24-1	CATSPRGLRGSSGGELFF	TGTGCCACCAGTCCCAGGGGACTGCGGGGGTCTTCAGGTGGGGAGCTGTTTTTT
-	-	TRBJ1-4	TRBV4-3	CASSQPTVPNPTNEKLFF	TGCGCCAGCAGCCAACCGACAGTGCCCAATCCAACTAATGAAAAACTGTTTTTT
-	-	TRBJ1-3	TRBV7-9	CASSFTGTSINTIYF	TGTGCCAGCAGCTTTACAGGGACCTCCATCAACACCATATATTTT
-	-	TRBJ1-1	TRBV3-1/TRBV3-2	CASSLRGRTEAFF	TGTGCCAGCAGTCTTAGGGGTAGGACTGAAGCTTTCTTT
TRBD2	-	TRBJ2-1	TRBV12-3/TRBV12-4	CASRGGLYNEQFF	TGTGCCAGCAGGGGAGGGCTCTACAATGAGCAGTTCTTC
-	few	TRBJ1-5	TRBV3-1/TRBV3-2	CASSERQGSGNQPQHF	TGTGCCAGCAGCGAACGCCAGGGGTCGGGCAATCAGCCCCAGCATTTT
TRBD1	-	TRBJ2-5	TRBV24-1	CATSDKGTGWETQYF	TGTGCCACCAGTGACAAAGGGACAGGGTGGGAGACCCAGTACTTC
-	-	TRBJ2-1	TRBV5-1	CASSLRPFGGIAYNEQFF	TGCGCCAGCAGCTTGAGGCCTTTTGGAGGGATCGCCTACAATGAGCAGTTCTTC
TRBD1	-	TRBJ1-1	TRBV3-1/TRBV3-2	CASSPRTGPGREAFF	TGTGCCAGCAGCCCTCGGACAGGCCCAGGGCGGGAAGCTTTCTTT
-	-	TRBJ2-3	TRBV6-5	CASTLSRTETDTQYF	TGTGCCAGCACCTTGTCTAGGACAGAAACAGATACGCAGTATTTT
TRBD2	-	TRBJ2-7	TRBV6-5	CASSYSALAGGYEQYF	TGTGCCAGCAGTTACTCGGCCCTAGCGGGGGGTTACGAGCAGTACTTC
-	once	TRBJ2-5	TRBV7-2	CASSFTGRQETQYF	TGTGCCAGCAGCTTTACAGGGAGACAAGAGACCCAGTACTTC
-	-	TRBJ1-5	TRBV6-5	CASSSNNQPQHF	TGTGCCAGCAGTTCCAATAATCAGCCCCAGCATTTT
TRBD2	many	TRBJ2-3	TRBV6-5	CADGRGTGGSDTQYF	TGTGCCGATGGGAGGGGCACGGGTGGGTCAGATACGCAGTATTTT
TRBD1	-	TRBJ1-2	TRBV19	CASSNPWLEGAKDYGYTF	TGTGCCAGTAGTAACCCGTGGCTGGAGGGGGCAAAGGACTATGGCTACACCTTC
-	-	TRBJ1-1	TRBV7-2	CASSLANDRNTEAFF	TGTGCCAGCAGCTTAGCGAATGACAGGAACACTGAAGCTTTCTTT
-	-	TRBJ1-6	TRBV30	CAMEDASFSYNSPLHF	TGTGCCATGGAGGATGCCTCTTTCTCCTATAATTCACCCCTCCACTTT
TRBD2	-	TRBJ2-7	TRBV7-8	CASSLGLAGGYEQYF	TGTGCCAGCAGCTTAGGACTAGCGGGGGGCTACGAGCAGTACTTC
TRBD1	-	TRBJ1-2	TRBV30	CAWRALYGTGGRINYGYTF	TGTGCCTGGAGGGCATTGTACGGGACAGGGGGCCGCATAAACTATGGCTACACCTTC
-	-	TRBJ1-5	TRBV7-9	CASSPDTYSNQPQHF	TGTGCCAGCAGCCCGGACACCTATAGCAATCAGCCCCAGCATTTT
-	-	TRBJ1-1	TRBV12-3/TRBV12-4	CASSPQGTEAFF	TGTGCCAGCAGTCCCCAGGGTACTGAAGCTTTCTTT
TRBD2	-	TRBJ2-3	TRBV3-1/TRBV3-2	CASSQGIPGLAGGDTQYF	TGTGCCAGCAGCCAGGGAATACCGGGACTAGCGGGGGGAGATACGCAGTATTTT
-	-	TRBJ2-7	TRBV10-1	CASSESDPYEQYF	TGCGCCAGCAGTGAGAGCGACCCCTACGAGCAGTACTTC
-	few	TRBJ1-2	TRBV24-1	CATSEPSIQVFGGYTF	TGTGCCACCAGTGAGCCCAGCATCCAGGTATTCGGCGGCTACACCTTC
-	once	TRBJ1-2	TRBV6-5	CASTSPHQQGFGYTF	TGTGCCAGCACAAGCCCCCATCAACAGGGCTTCGGCTACACCTTC
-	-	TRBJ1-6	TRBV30	CASDSYRDNSPLHF	TGTGCCTCGGATTCTTACAGGGATAATTCACCCCTCCACTTT
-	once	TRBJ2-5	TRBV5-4	CASSLVRAEETQYF	TGTGCCAGCAGCTTGGTCAGGGCAGAAGAGACCCAGTACTTC
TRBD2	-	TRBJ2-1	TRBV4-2	CASRGLAGVAEQFF	TGTGCCAGCAGGGGACTAGCGGGGGTCGCTGAGCAGTTCTTC
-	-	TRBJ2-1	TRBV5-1	CASNPEVDYSSEQFF	TGCGCCAGCAACCCGGAGGTAGATTACAGCTCTGAGCAGTTCTTC
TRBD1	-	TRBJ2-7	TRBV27	CASRPGQGAYEQYF	TGTGCCAGCAGACCGGGACAGGGGGCCTACGAGCAGTACTTC
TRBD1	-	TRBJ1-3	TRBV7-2	CASSLTTGGHSGNTIYF	TGTGCCAGCAGCCTTACGACAGGGGGCCACTCTGGAAACACCATATATTTT
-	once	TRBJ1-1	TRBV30	CAWGGMNTEAFF	TGTGCCTGGGGGGGGATGAACACTGAAGCTTTCTTT
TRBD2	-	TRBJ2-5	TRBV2	CASSGASGMWEETQYF	TGTGCCAGCAGTGGGGCTAGCGGTATGTGGGAAGAGACCCAGTACTTC
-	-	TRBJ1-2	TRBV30	CAWSVLSPSYGYTF	TGTGCCTGGAGTGTACTAAGTCCCTCCTATGGCTACACCTTC
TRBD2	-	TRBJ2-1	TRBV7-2	CASSFRLGGVNNEQFF	TGTGCCAGCAGCTTTCGACTGGGGGGGGTGAACAATGAGCAGTTCTTC
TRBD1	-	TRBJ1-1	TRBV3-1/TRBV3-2	CASSHHGGTGYNTEAFF	TGTGCCAGCAGCCACCATGGGGGGACAGGGTATAACACTGAAGCTTTCTTT
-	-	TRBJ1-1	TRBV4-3	CASSPAGGGTEAFF	TGCGCCAGCAGCCCCGCGGGGGGGGGCACTGAAGCTTTCTTT
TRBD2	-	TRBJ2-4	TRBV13	CASSLGGNIQYF	TGTGCCAGCAGCTTGGGGGGGAACATTCAGTACTTC
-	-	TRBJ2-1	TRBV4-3	CASSQDFTTDNNEQFF	TGCGCCAGCAGCCAAGATTTTACGACAGACAACAATGAGCAGTTCTTC
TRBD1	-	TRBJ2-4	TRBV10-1	CASSRDRGNRGIQYF	TGCGCCAGCAGCCGAGACAGGGGGAATCGTGGCATTCAGTACTTC
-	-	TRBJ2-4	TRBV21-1	CATPGGVSLAKNIQYF	TGTGCCACCCCGGGGGGGGTGTCCTTAGCCAAAAACATTCAGTACTTC
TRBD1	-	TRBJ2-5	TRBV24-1	CATSDLSRGRETQYF	TGTGCCACCAGTGATTTGTCCAGGGGGCGGGAGACCCAGTACTTC
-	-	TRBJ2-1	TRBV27	CASSATGDEQFF	TGTGCCAGCAGCGCGACAGGCGATGAGCAGTTCTTC